Listed below are T cell receptor beta chains from one sample, sequenced in a study of T-cell reconstitution after alpha-beta-depleted transplantation in children. TCRdb independently ran MiXCR on the PCR reads; one entry per CDR3 protein. The sample lists approximately 270,000 distinct CDR3 sequences; about 24% were seen once. The sequenced sample was PBMCs, mostly from graft donor cells, obtained 360 days after TCRalphabeta/CD19-depleted stem cell transplant. These receptors were obtained from a female patient aged 2-9 years who had a stem cell transplant for congenital amegakaryocytic thrombocytopenia, so the T cells may come from the graft donor. Each CDR3 is given with its conserved first and last residue. Each record gives: J gene, V gene, clone size, D gene, CDR3 protein, CDR3 DNA. A D gene is named only where the DNA matches it firmly. The listing skips clone size in some rows; elsewhere it reads once, few, many or a size class.

>TRBJ2-7|TRBV5-1|many|TRBD2
CASSLMGGSSYEQYF
TGCGCCAGCAGCTTGATGGGCGGGAGCTCCTACGAGCAGTACTTC
>TRBJ2-7|TRBV11-1|.|.
CASSLALDEYEQYF
TGTGCCAGCAGCTTAGCGCTAGACGAATACGAGCAGTACTTC
>TRBJ2-1|TRBV7-9|.|.
CASSPSTGNEQFF
TGTGCCAGCAGCCCTTCGACGGGGAATGAGCAGTTCTTC
>TRBJ1-2|TRBV12-3/TRBV12-4|.|.
CASSPQGIVYGYTF
TGTGCCAGCAGTCCCCAGGGGATCGTCTATGGCTACACCTTC
>TRBJ2-1|TRBV9|.|.
CASSVGAVSYNEQFF
TGTGCCAGCAGCGTAGGAGCGGTCTCCTACAATGAGCAGTTCTTC
>TRBJ2-5|TRBV4-1|few|.
CASSHENGKETQYF
TGCGCCAGCAGCCATGAAAATGGAAAAGAGACCCAGTACTTC
>TRBJ2-2|TRBV6-6|few|.
CASSATGELFF
TGTGCCAGCAGCGCAACCGGGGAGCTGTTTTTT
>TRBJ2-1|TRBV4-2|few|TRBD2
CASSQDQGLAGYNEQFF
TGTGCCAGCAGCCAAGATCAAGGGCTAGCGGGGTACAATGAGCAGTTCTTC
>TRBJ2-3|TRBV20-1|few|.
CSAEPLALGSTDTQYF
TGCAGTGCTGAACCCCTAGCGCTTGGGAGCACAGATACGCAGTATTTT
>TRBJ1-1|TRBV4-2|.|.
CASSSPWGATNTEAFF
TGTGCCAGCAGCTCACCATGGGGGGCAACGAACACTGAAGCTTTCTTT
>TRBJ2-2|TRBV6-2/TRBV6-3|many|.
CASSYYSGELFF
TGTGCCAGCAGTTACTATTCCGGGGAGCTGTTTTTT
>TRBJ2-1|TRBV29-1|.|TRBD2
CSVESGRAGNEQFF
TGCAGCGTTGAATCCGGGAGGGCCGGGAATGAGCAGTTCTTC
>TRBJ2-4|TRBV2|many|TRBD1
CASRDRDSSNIQYF
TGTGCCAGCAGGGACCGGGACAGCAGCAACATTCAGTACTTC
>TRBJ2-5|TRBV11-2|few|.
CASSLGGRGETQYF
TGTGCCAGCAGCTTAGGGGGCCGGGGGGAGACCCAGTACTTC
>TRBJ1-2|TRBV29-1|.|.
CSVEFWGVGSYGYTF
TGCAGCGTTGAATTTTGGGGAGTGGGCAGCTATGGCTACACCTTC
>TRBJ1-5|TRBV10-3|.|.
CAISEGAASNQPQHF
TGTGCCATCAGTGAGGGGGCTGCCAGCAATCAGCCCCAGCATTTT
>TRBJ1-1|TRBV5-1|.|.
CASSLARGSIEAFF
TGCGCCAGCAGCTTGGCCCGGGGAAGCATTGAAGCTTTCTTT
>TRBJ2-3|TRBV15|.|.
CATSRDGGTDTQYF
TGTGCCACCAGCAGAGATGGGGGTACAGATACGCAGTATTTT
>TRBJ1-4|TRBV5-1|few|TRBD1
CASSLITGTVIEKLFF
TGCGCCAGCAGCTTGATAACCGGGACAGTTATTGAAAAACTGTTTTTT
>TRBJ2-3|TRBV28|many|.
CASTPAPSTDTQYF
TGTGCCAGCACCCCCGCGCCTAGCACAGATACGCAGTATTTT
>TRBJ2-6|TRBV20-1|many|.
CSASSSGANVLTF
TGCAGTGCTAGTTCCTCTGGGGCCAACGTCCTGACTTTC
>TRBJ2-1|TRBV3-1|few|TRBD2
CASSQRLAGYNEQFF
TGTGCCAGCAGCCAACGACTAGCGGGTTACAATGAGCAGTTCTTC
>TRBJ2-1|TRBV2|.|.
CASSSASAVEQFF
TGTGCCAGCAGTTCTGCTAGCGCCGTTGAGCAGTTCTTC
>TRBJ1-1|TRBV28|.|.
CASSFFAGRGLAFF
TGTGCCAGCAGTTTTTTTGCTGGACGAGGCTTGGCTTTCTTT
>TRBJ2-7|TRBV12-3/TRBV12-4|few|TRBD1
CASSPAPGTGTVEQYF
TGTGCCAGCAGTCCTGCACCCGGGACAGGGACAGTCGAGCAGTACTTC
>TRBJ2-2|TRBV5-4|few|TRBD2
CASSLGMTSGRTPTGELFF
TGTGCCAGCAGCTTGGGAATGACTAGCGGGAGAACACCAACCGGGGAGCTGTTTTTT
>TRBJ2-1|TRBV4-3|few|TRBD2
CASSQGSSGRDEQFF
TGCGCCAGCAGCCAAGGCTCTAGCGGGAGGGATGAGCAGTTCTTC
>TRBJ2-1|TRBV3-1|.|.
CASSQFGPLVFNEQFF
TGTGCCAGCAGCCAATTCGGGCCGTTGGTCTTCAATGAGCAGTTCTTC
>TRBJ2-1|TRBV7-2|.|TRBD2
CASSRTSSSYNEQFF
TGTGCCAGCAGCAGGACTAGCTCCTCCTACAATGAGCAGTTCTTC
>TRBJ2-5|TRBV30|.|.
CAWSAKLPGHTQETQYF
TGTGCCTGGAGTGCTAAGCTTCCGGGACACACACAAGAGACCCAGTACTTC
>TRBJ2-3|TRBV28|.|.
CASSPRGGGTDTQYF
TGTGCCAGCAGCCCCCGGGGAGGGGGAACAGATACGCAGTATTTT